These 14 T cell receptor beta chains were sequenced from one sample in a study of ipilimumab plus nivolumab after autologous stem cell transplantation. The data were produced by immunoSEQ multiplex PCR, yet TCRdb's version contains in-frame clones alone and is incomplete. The sample records tens of thousands of clones, 83% being singletons. The starting material was PBMCs, obtained in a trial of ipilimumab plus nivolumab as post-transplant consolidation. These TCRs come from a male donor with diffuse large B-cell lymphoma.

The chain combines TRBV5-4 with TRBJ1-2, with TRBD1 identical over 7 bases. This CDR3 is built from 15 residues. Trimming removed 4 bases from V and 1 base from J; junction bases left unmatched: 7. CDR1 is SGHNT, CDR2 YYREEE, per germline (reference sequence). CDR3 in amino acids: CASSEDRRINYGYTF. DNA for the CDR3: TGTGCCAGCAGCGAGGACAGGCGCATTAACTATGGCTACACCTTC.

This clone has only a few counts. This sequence joins TRBV28 and TRBJ1-2; D gene uncertain. The length of the CDR3 is 12 residues. The germline V gene encodes CDR1 MDHEN and CDR2 SYDVKM. Trimming took 7 bases from V and 4 from J, leaving 10 bases between them. CDR3 nucleotide sequence: TGTGCCAGCACTCGGAGATTCTATGGCTACACCTTC. Amino acids: CASTRRFYGYTF.

The CDR3 bases are TGTGCCAGCAGGACCCGGGAGGGGAACACTGAAGCTTTCTTT. Translated: CASRTREGNTEAFF. This rearrangement joins TRBV2 to TRBJ1-1, with unresolved D. The germline V and J ends were trimmed by 6 bases and 1 base, with 12 bases remaining between them. CDR3 length: 14 amino acids. Per the germline V gene, CDR1 is SNHLY and CDR2 is FYNNEI.

The rearrangement links TRBV6-1 to TRBJ2-5; no firm D call. The CDR3 length is 14 residues. Per the germline V gene, CDR1 is MNHNS and CDR2 is SASEGT. V lost 4 bases, J lost 2 bases, and 11 bases lay in between. The CDR3 here is CASSGSHNQETQYF. The CDR3 DNA reads TGTGCCAGCAGTGGATCGCACAATCAAGAGACCCAGTACTTC.

This clone turned up a few times. The V call is TRBV4-3, the J call TRBJ1-2; 7 bases line up with TRBD1. The germline V gene encodes CDR1 LGHNA and CDR2 YSLEER. The CDR3 length is 14 residues. V lost 1 base, J lost 3 bases, and 2 bases stayed unmatched. The CDR3 DNA reads as TGCGCCAGCAGCCAAGGGGGGACAGACTATGGCTACACCTTC. Translated, it gives CASSQGGTDYGYTF.

The genes are TRBV5-1 and TRBJ2-2, with 8 bases fitting TRBD1. Germline assignment: CDR1 SGHRS and CDR2 YFSETQ. Trimming took 9 bases from V and 1 from J; bases not matched to a gene: 11. This CDR3 spans 16 amino acids. The CDR3: CATSEQGGLNTGELFF. CDR3 nucleotide sequence: TGCGCCACCTCCGAACAGGGGGGATTGAACACCGGGGAGCTGTTTTTT.

The V call is TRBV7-9, the J call TRBJ2-3; 8 nucleotides align to TRBD1. With 5 bases clipped from V and 1 base from J, the junction kept 8 bases outside the gene matches. The germline CDR1 and CDR2 sequences are SEHNR and FQNEAQ (reference sequence). This CDR3 contains 16 residues. CDR3 nucleotides: TGTGCCAGCAGCGCTGACCCGGGACAGGGCACAGATACGCAGTATTTT. Its protein product is CASSADPGQGTDTQYF.

The chain has TRBV12-5 and TRBJ1-2; D possibly corresponds to TRBD1 (6 bases). Germline CDR1 reads LGHNT; CDR2 reads FRNRAP. This CDR3 contains 14 residues. Trimming pared 4 bases from V and 6 bases from J, leaving 15 bases between. Here the CDR3 reads CASGSRQGRDGYTF. The DNA for the CDR3 is TGTGCTAGTGGTTCTCGGCAGGGGAGGGATGGCTACACCTTC.

V and J are TRBV6-4 and TRBJ1-5; D not resolved. Germline assignment: CDR1 MRHNA and CDR2 SNTAGT. V lost 6 bases, J lost 0 bases, and 15 bases lay in between. The CDR3 is made up of 16 amino acids. CDR3 loop: CASRLWGENSNQPQHF. The CDR3 DNA is TGTGCCAGCAGGCTCTGGGGAGAAAATAGCAATCAGCCCCAGCATTTT.

The chain has TRBV27 and TRBJ2-7; the D gene is possibly TRBD1 (6 bases). CDR1 and CDR2 (germline): MNHEY, SMNVEV (reference sequence). V was shortened by 5 bases and J by 3 bases, with 11 bases between the two germline ends. CDR3 length: 13 amino acids. CDR3 amino acids: CASSPGQHYEQYF. The CDR3 DNA reads as TGTGCCAGCAGTCCAGGACAGCACTACGAGCAGTACTTC.

This clone has just a few counts. The gene calls are TRBV18 and TRBJ2-7; TRBD1 or TRBD2 may be the D gene (5 bases each). The CDR3 has 14 residues. V lost 5 bases and J 6 bases, leaving 17 bases between the germline ends. In germline, CDR1 is KGHSH, CDR2 LQKENI. CDR3 DNA: TGTGCCAGCTCAGCCCCGGGACGGCCTTTCGAGCAGTACTTC. Its protein product is CASSAPGRPFEQYF.

There are a few counts of this clone. The chain recombines TRBV10-3 with TRBJ1-6; a possible D gene is TRBD1 (5 bases). The CDR3 extends over 14 amino acids. V lost 8 bases, J lost 7 bases, and 15 bases lay in between. Germline CDR1 reads ENHRY; CDR2 reads SYGVKD. As DNA, the CDR3 is TGTGCCATCCAGGGCTCTTCTGGGAATTCACCCCTCCACTTT. The encoded protein is CAIQGSSGNSPLHF.

The rearrangement uses TRBV5-1 and TRBJ2-1; 13 bases line up with TRBD2. Per germline, CDR1 SGHRS and CDR2 YFSETQ. The V segment lost 3 bases and the J segment 3 bases; nucleotides outside the gene matches: 3. CDR3 length: 16 amino acids. DNA of the CDR3: TGCGCCAGCAGCTGGGGGACTAGCGGGGACTACAATGAGCAGTTCTTC. As protein: CASSWGTSGDYNEQFF.

In its sample, this clone was seen a few times. The chain uses TRBV2 and TRBJ1-5; D might be TRBD1 (6 bases). CDR1 SNHLY and CDR2 FYNNEI come from the germline V gene. Trimming stripped 6 bases from V and 5 bases from J, with 14 bases between. The CDR3 spans 14 residues. The chain's CDR3 is CASRLQGRDQPQHF. CDR3 DNA sequence: TGTGCCAGCAGACTACAGGGTAGGGATCAGCCCCAGCATTTT.